The T cell receptor (beta chain) described here comes from a study of regulatory T cells in long-lasting Graves disease (dated by TCRdb to the early 2020s). Concerning the study at large: Patients with newly diagnosed Graves' disease had been on antithyroid drugs for under 3 months. The study was registered as a clinical trial and conducted in China. This study used TCR sequencing and RNA sequencing of peripheral blood to compare persistent Graves' disease patients against newly diagnosed Graves' disease patients. A total of approximately 35 samples underwent TCR sequencing: around 13 from persistent and roughly 20 from newly diagnosed Graves' disease patients. Paper-wide results and their limitations: Patients with persistent disease shared more public clonotypes (about 2,700) than newly diagnosed patients did (around 930). Sequencing and analysis were restricted to the TCR beta chain. Persistent disease showed preferential use of TRBV28, TRBJ1-2 and TRBJ2-5, whereas newly diagnosed disease favored TRBV20-1 and TRBJ2-1. Peripheral blood alone was examined, since thyroid tissue, which constituted the primary lesion, could not be accessed. The authors noted that the small sample size was a limitation that may lower accuracy. Compared with newly diagnosed patients, patients with persistent Graves' disease had lower TCR Shannon entropy and fewer highly expanded clones, which suggests clonal expansion.

The time point label here, explained by the study, means: newly diagnosed GD, antithyroid drugs for less than 3 months. For both TCR sequencing and RNA sequencing, RNA was extracted from PBMCs using TRIzol. The diagnosis of Graves' disease was made according to American Thyroid Association guidelines. Patients for the study were recruited at an endocrinology department in Xi'an, China. From each patient, around 8.3 milliliters of peripheral blood was collected into an EDTA anticoagulant tube. Ficoll Paque Plus density gradient separation was used to isolate PBMCs, and no additional T cell sorting was done. An Agilent 2100 Bioanalyzer and agarose gel were used to assess RNA quality, and a NanoDrop 2000 was used to measure RNA concentration. CDR1 and CDR2, per the germline V gene, are KGHSH and LQKENI. The CDR3 numbers 15 residues from cysteine through phenylalanine. CDR3 DNA only is kept here, 45 bases in frame from base 1.

Of note for this clonotype: Its antigen is not yet known. Just one base apart from a much larger clone, this may be a read error.

Library preparation used multiplex PCR. Sequencing relied on an Illumina HiSeq 4000. CDR3 regions were amplified by Arm-PCR with iRepertoire HTBI primers to construct TCR beta libraries. Gel purification was performed on PCR products prior to sequencing. For the original study's pipeline: Gene usage analysis of CDR3 amino acid clonotypes relied on the roughly 67 TRBV and 13 to 15 TRBJ segments identified across samples. COPE and FqMerger were used to merge the filtered high-quality paired reads into contigs. BLAST was used to align contigs to IMGT TRBV, TRBD and TRBJ reference genes, and CDR3 was defined according to IMGT. Clonotypes above 0.1% frequency were classified as highly expanded clones. Shannon entropy was used to measure repertoire diversity, and the Gini coefficient was used to measure V-J evenness. Clonotypes shared by more than one individual were considered public. TCRdb ran its own pipeline on the public reads, namely fastp trimming at Q25 and MiXCR clone calling, and kept in-frame beta chains. CDR3 protein sequences are deduplicated, and each keeps its most common genes and DNA. In this record, the V and J calls reflect TCRdb's handling and not the investigators' own analysis. This sample has some 490,000 distinct CDR3 sequences in its table, and more than 10% of those were observed once. The ten biggest clones cover more than 8% of the sample.

These data are also associated with another study on T cells in Graves' hyperthyroidism and ophthalmopathy. Per that second paper: A patient counted as having stable Graves' hyperthyroidism if no progression to ophthalmopathy occurred over 18 months of follow-up. Hyperthyroidism patients were aged 18 to 65 years and newly diagnosed, with disease duration of less than 2 months. Exclusion was applied to patients with uncontrolled infections, other autoimmune diseases, pregnancy or lactation. Diagnoses relied on clinical symptoms, serum thyroxine and TRAb, thyroid ultrasound and orbital computed tomography. The TCR CDR3 was subjected to a first round of RT-PCR using the HTBI primer set and the Qiagen OneStep RT-PCR kit. Most expanded thyroid clonotypes (frequency above 0.001) were also detected in blood, a finding suggesting that blood repertoires may reflect thyroid immune responses. A model built on a 13 V-J signature distinguished ophthalmopathy from stable hyperthyroidism, reaching around 90% sensitivity and under 84% specificity in cross-validation and 80%/75% in testing. In validation, the model predicted progression to ophthalmopathy with around 71% sensitivity and around 72% specificity, a median of around six months before onset. TCR V-J signatures able to tell the groups apart were searched for in a discovery cohort of some 97 patients, of whom approximately 40 had Graves' ophthalmopathy and more than 55 had stable Graves' hyperthyroidism. Prospective prediction of ophthalmopathy was tested in an independent validation cohort of 18 to 20 hyperthyroidism patients and around 16 patients who later progressed to ophthalmopathy. For training and testing, the roughly 100 patients in the discovery cohort were randomly divided in a 7:3 ratio. In six Graves' hyperthyroidism patients, the study also compared T-cell repertoires from thyroid tissue with T-cell repertoires from blood. After blood sampling, hyperthyroidism patients were treated with methimazole at a starting dose of 30 mg daily, and ophthalmopathy patients were treated with high-dose intravenous methylprednisolone. The libraries were constructed in a second round of multiplex PCR and then size-selected and purified. Libraries were sequenced paired-end with 100 bp reads on an Illumina HiSeq2000. SOAPnuke was used to process the raw data, removing reads that contained adapters or uncalled bases, had a mean Phred below 15, or lacked an exact match to the constant primer or identifier. High-quality paired reads were merged with COPE v1.2.5, and unique nucleotide sequences were defined as clonotypes. MiTCR v1.1 was used to align the clonotypes against IMGT TRBV, TRBD and TRBJ reference segments. The analysis was restricted to V-J combinations with a frequency above 0.0001, which together covered just over 99% of the repertoires. The TCS score was defined as the ratio of F50 (clonal expansion) to E x V (chaos), calculated using BLOSUM62-based TCRdist between CDR3 peptides within each V-J. Welch's t-statistics and random forest reduced 450 to 600 V-J features to some 14, which were used in a naive Bayes classifier (R e1071). Sample size was not statistically predetermined, and investigators were not blinded to group allocation. The paper describes TCR Vbeta CDR3 sequencing of 120 to 150 peripheral blood samples, made up of about 40 ophthalmopathy patients, 70 to 75 hyperthyroidism patients and approximately 17 progressor patients.

Recombination joined TRBV18 with TRBJ2-3; confidence is insufficient to name the D gene. The receptor was isolated from a woman aged 25 to 39 with Graves disease. Donor details come from another sample of the same person, matched by shared clones. The sequencing used peripheral blood mononuclear cells (PBMCs), collected at new diagnosis, from a patient treated with antithyroid drugs. The DNA sequence is given as TGTGTCAGCTCACCTACTATGACCCCCCCAGATACGCAGTATTTT. It is translated as CVSSPTMTPPDTQYF. The full variable domain, with segments outside the CDR3 supplied by the reference TRBV18 and TRBJ2-3 proteins, appears as NAGVMQNPRHLVRRRGQEARLRCSPMKGHSHVYWYRQLPEEGLKFMVYLQKENIIDESGMPKERFSAEFPKEGPSILRIQQVVRGDSAAYFCVSSPTMTPPDTQYFGPGTRLTVL.